This section outlines one TCR beta chain sequence together with its context. This sample is part of a study of graft-versus-host responses after intestinal transplantation. Study-wide context: Every one of the recipients received anti-thymocyte globulin induction and afterwards took tacrolimus and steroids for about 3 years.

This table comes from immunoSEQ multiplex PCR, and its TCRdb copy is limited to in-frame clones, with some not included. The data hold some 39,000 clones, with under 90% observed a single time. CDR3 length equals 13 residues. The genes are TRBV7-5 and TRBJ2-5; the table's D call, TRBD1, has no DNA check behind it. TRBV7-5 is an annotated pseudogene. This clonotype originated in a human patient who received an intestinal transplant, so some T cells may come from the graft donor. Sequenced material: PBMCs, taken 260 to 280 days after transplant. The CDR3 DNA sequence: TGTGTCAGAAGCTTTACAGTTGAAGAGACCCAGTACTTC. Protein product: CVRSFTVEETQYF.